These T cell receptor beta chains were read from a single sample in a study of T-cell reconstitution after alpha-beta-depleted transplantation in children. TCRdb re-called the PCR reads through MiXCR, storing one row per CDR3 protein. The data show 250,000 to 300,000 distinct CDR3 sequences, around 7.1% seen once. Source: peripheral blood, taken 360 days after TCRalphabeta/CD19-depleted stem cell transplant. These receptor sequences come from a female patient aged 2-9 years who had a stem cell transplant for Fanconi anemia, so the T cells may come from the graft donor. CDR3s include the opening cysteine and the closing phenylalanine or tryptophan. Fields, in order: J gene, clone size, V gene, D gene, CDR3 DNA, CDR3 protein. D genes are given only for firm matches. Rows give clone size only sometimes, using once, few, many, or a class for an expanded clone.

>TRBJ2-5|many|TRBV25-1|NA
TGTGCCAGCAGTGAACTGGGGGCAAGAGAGACCCAGTACTTC
CASSELGARETQYF
>TRBJ2-7|NA|TRBV3-1|TRBD2
TGTGCCAGCAGCCAGCGGGAGTTATTCTACGAGCAGTACTTC
CASSQRELFYEQYF
>TRBJ2-4|few|TRBV7-2|NA
TGTGCCAGCAGCTTAGTCCGCGGTGACATTCAGTACTTC
CASSLVRGDIQYF
>TRBJ1-2|many|TRBV29-1|NA
TGCAGCGTTCAGCAGAGTGCATATGGCTACACCTTC
CSVQQSAYGYTF
>TRBJ2-7|many|TRBV28|TRBD2
TGTGCCAGCGTAGCGGGAGCCTACGAGCAGTACTTC
CASVAGAYEQYF
>TRBJ2-3|many|TRBV6-2/TRBV6-3|NA
TGTGCCAGCAGTTACGGAGGAGCAGATACGCAGTATTTT
CASSYGGADTQYF
>TRBJ2-5|few|TRBV14|NA
TGTGCCAGCAGCCAAGTCAAGTCGGGACGGGAGTGGTACCAAGAGACCCAGTACTTC
CASSQVKSGREWYQETQYF
>TRBJ2-3|few|TRBV6-5|NA
TGTGCCAGCACTTCAATCCCCACAGATACGCAGTATTTT
CASTSIPTDTQYF
>TRBJ1-1|NA|TRBV30|NA
TGTGCCTCCAGGGCGGTCGGGCAGGGGAACACTGAAGCTTTCTTT
CASRAVGQGNTEAFF
>TRBJ1-2|NA|TRBV5-1|NA
TGCGCCAGCAGCTGGGCGGGGGAAGGCTACACCTTC
CASSWAGEGYTF
>TRBJ2-7|few|TRBV5-5|TRBD2
TGTGCCAGCAGCTTAGCGGGGGGGCCCCCCTACGAGCAGTACTTC
CASSLAGGPPYEQYF
>TRBJ1-1|many|TRBV15|NA
TGTGCCACCAGCGCAGGGTTGAGGGCTGAAGCTTTCTTT
CATSAGLRAEAFF
>TRBJ1-6|many|TRBV20-1|NA
TGCAGTGCTAGCAGGGTGGCGGTGAATTCACCCCTCCACTTT
CSASRVAVNSPLHF
>TRBJ2-1|many|TRBV2|NA
TGTGCCAGCATAAGGGATCGCTACAATGAGCAGTTCTTC
CASIRDRYNEQFF
>TRBJ2-7|NA|TRBV29-1|NA
TGCAGCGTTGATCTACCCGGAGAGCAGTACTTC
CSVDLPGEQYF
>TRBJ2-2|many|TRBV15|TRBD1
TGTGCCACCAGCAGAGCCGCCGGGACAGTCGTTTTGAACACCGGGGAGCTGTTTTTT
CATSRAAGTVVLNTGELFF
>TRBJ2-7|few|TRBV20-1|NA
TGCAGTGCTCCTACAGGGTTTAACGATTACGAGCAGTACTTC
CSAPTGFNDYEQYF
>TRBJ1-1|NA|TRBV30|NA
TGTGCCATCAGCCCCGGGTCGTTTGAAGCTTTCTTT
CAISPGSFEAFF
>TRBJ2-2|few|TRBV5-1|TRBD1
TGCGCCAGCAGTCCAGGGGGCGCCCCCGGGGAGCTGTTTTTT
CASSPGGAPGELFF
>TRBJ1-3|NA|TRBV5-4|TRBD1
TGTGCCAGCAGCTTGGGGCGGGACAGAACTGGAAACACCATATATTTT
CASSLGRDRTGNTIYF
>TRBJ1-5|many|TRBV25-1|NA
TGTGCCAGCAGTGAAGGGAATGCGGGAAATCAGCCCCAGCATTTT
CASSEGNAGNQPQHF
>TRBJ2-1|NA|TRBV20-1|TRBD2
TGCAGTGCTTCGGGACTAGCGGACAATGAGCAGTTCTTC
CSASGLADNEQFF